This is a list of T cell receptor beta chains from one sample in a study of cytomegalovirus exposure and HLA in healthy donors. Produced via immunoSEQ multiplex PCR; TCRdb's table is partial and in-frame only. The sample includes approximately 150,000 clones, approximately 88% seen only once; the top ten take around 0.93%. The source material was PBMCs. These receptor sequences come from a woman in her 30s in good health and CMV-seronegative. The conserved cysteine and the conserved F or W are not part of the CDR3 here. The D gene is left open where the match is weak.

TRBV7-8,-,12,ASSYRRETYEQY
TRBV19,TRBD2,14,ASSIGGSGGTETQY
TRBV5-4,TRBD2,13,ASSSASGSTDTQY
TRBV14,-,12,ASSLRDFAYEQY
TRBV6-5,TRBD2,12,ASTGLGSYNEQF
TRBV6-1,TRBD1,13,ASATGTGGSYEQY
TRBV7-2,TRBD1,14,ASSTRRQGATGELF
TRBV5-1,TRBD1,11,ASSLRTGYGYT
TRBV6-5,-,11,ASSYSSRGEAF
TRBV4-1,-,14,ASSPSANRDTHEQY
TRBV7-2,TRBD2,14,ASSPTSGRAGDEQY
TRBV7-9,-,12,ASSIAGGGQPQH
TRBV7-6,-,10,ASSLGHNEQF
TRBV9,TRBD1,12,ASSAGQGGSPLH
TRBV29-1,-,10,SVGAGSYEQY
TRBV27,-,11,ASSLYRVDTQY
TRBV7-9,TRBD1,13,ASSLADRGVYEQY
TRBV7-2,TRBD2,17,ASRLSQGRRGRAWDEQF
TRBV28,-,11,ASSFQGNTEAF
TRBV20-1,-,9,SAQGRGGYT
TRBV14,-,11,ASGPSGSEKLF
TRBV19,TRBD2,14,ASSIGVAGETDTQY
TRBV5-1,-,12,ASSLATGAYEQY
TRBV4-1,-,13,ASSQDPASGYGQY
TRBV14,TRBD1,13,ASSQGTGGMDEQY
TRBV28,TRBD1,11,ASRLTGTYEQY
TRBV6-6,TRBD2,12,ASSARGGSGELF
TRBV27,-,11,ASSFGQSYGYT
TRBV10-1,TRBD2,13,ASTLAGSNSYEQY
TRBV6-5,TRBD1,13,ASSYSKQGAQPQH
TRBV6-1,TRBD1,13,ASLPKADRVYGYT
TRBV28,-,12,ASSLGGQSYEQY
TRBV6-4,TRBD1,14,ASSARTGPNTGELF
TRBV2,-,13,ASRAKGASNTEAF
TRBV19,TRBD2,15,ASSIGSGRLAKNIQY